Shown below are 29 T cell receptor beta chains from a single sample sequenced in a study of T cells in Graves' hyperthyroidism and ophthalmopathy. RNA transcripts yielded amplified TCR beta CDR3 regions. In the first-round RT-PCR of the TCR CDR3, the HTBI primer set was used. One entry per CDR3 protein results from TCRdb running MiXCR on the multiplex PCR reads. The sample includes a few hundred thousand distinct CDR3 sequences, approximately 14% of them seen just once. Sequencing input: blood. Every receptor here comes from a woman in her 30s with Graves' hyperthyroidism.

The V gene is TRBV27, the J gene TRBJ2-2; TRBD1 aligns across 9 bases. J lost 7 bases, V lost 4 bases, and 7 bases had no gene match. From germline, CDR1 is MNHEY and CDR2 SMNVEV (reference sequence). The CDR3 runs 15 residues. Written as DNA, the CDR3 is TGTGCCAGCAGTTCCCCGGGACAGGGAATCGGGGAGCTGTTTTTT. Protein product: CASSSPGQGIGELFF.

This clonotype has at least ten counts. The chain couples TRBV28 to TRBJ2-4; TRBD1 agrees at 7 bases. The germline gives CDR1 MDHEN, CDR2 SYDVKM. This CDR3 comprises 16 residues. V was pared by 6 bases and J by 0 bases, with 8 bases of the junction left unmatched. The CDR3 DNA is TGTGCCAGCAGCCCGGACAGGACCTCAGCCAAAAACATTCAGTACTTC. Translation: CASSPDRTSAKNIQYF. Complete variable domain (other parts from reference TRBV28 and TRBJ2-4): DVKVTQSSRYLVKRTGEKVFLECVQDMDHENMFWYRQDPGLGLRLIYFSYDVKMKEKGDIPEGYSVSREKKERFSLILESASTNQTSMYLCASSPDRTSAKNIQYFGAGTRLSVL.

In its sample, this clonotype was seen many times. The J gene is TRBJ2-5, the V gene TRBV18, with D unresolved. The CDR3 is 13 residues long. Trimming took 1 base from V and 2 from J, leaving 5 bases between them. The V gene's germline CDR1 is KGHSH and CDR2 LQKENI. This CDR3 is CASSPRAQETQYF. The DNA for the CDR3 is TGTGCCAGCTCACCACGGGCTCAAGAGACCCAGTACTTC.

V and J are TRBV12-3 or TRBV12-4 and TRBJ1-4; 8 bases match TRBD1. V gave up 6 bases and J gave up 8 bases; unmatched junction bases: 5. This CDR3 spans 13 amino acids. CDR3 residues: CASRTGGSEKLFF. DNA for the CDR3: TGTGCCAGCAGAACAGGGGGATCGGAAAAACTGTTTTTT.

Ten or more counts support this clonotype. As DNA, the CDR3 is TGTGCCAGCAGTCCGGAGGCAGGGGCTGGGGCCAACGTCCTGACTTTC. Translating gives CASSPEAGAGANVLTF. The V and J genes are TRBV12-3 or TRBV12-4 and TRBJ2-6; D perhaps matches TRBD1 (6 bases). This CDR3 region has 16 residues. Trimming stripped 5 bases from V and 2 bases from J, with 13 bases between.

This clonotype has at least ten counts. The CDR3 here is CSVRAGNMGDTQYF. The CDR3 DNA is TGCAGCGTTCGGGCAGGGAATATGGGAGATACGCAGTATTTT. This rearrangement joins TRBV29-1 to TRBJ2-3; D is perhaps TRBD1 (5 bases). Per the germline V gene, CDR1 is SQVTM and CDR2 is ANQGSEA. V was clipped by 5 bases and J by 5 bases, with 17 bases between them. CDR3 length equals 14 residues.

Many counts were recorded for this clonotype. The gene calls are TRBV7-8 and TRBJ2-7, with D uncertain. CDR1 is SGHVS, CDR2 FQNEAQ, per germline. CDR3 length: 14 amino acids. Between the trimmed V and J ends, which lost 5 bases and 2 bases, there was a span of 13 bases. The DNA of the CDR3 is TGTGCCAGCAGCGTTCTAGTAGGACCCTACGAGCAGTACTTC. Translated: CASSVLVGPYEQYF.

Regarding this clonotype: A much bigger clone sits one base away, suggesting this may be a read error. The chain uses TRBV6-2 or TRBV6-3 and TRBJ2-3, with 7 bases identical to TRBD2. Germline trimming cut 6 bases from V and 6 bases from J; bases unmatched to any gene: 6. The CDR3 has 13 residues. Germline loops: CDR1 MNHEY, CDR2 SVGEGT. CDR3 in amino acids: CASSGLDLDTQYF. CDR3 nucleotides: TGTGCCAGCAGCGGACTAGACCTGGATACGCAGTATTTT.

Of note for this clonotype: A read error may explain this, as a much larger clone is one base away. The chain couples TRBV3-1 to TRBJ2-7, with 15 bases lining up with TRBD2. V was clipped by 4 bases and J by 6 bases; unmatched bases: 4. CDR1 and CDR2 from the germline V gene are LGHDT and YNNKEL (reference sequence). There are 15 residues in the CDR3. The CDR3 loop reads CASSRGLAGGSEQYF. In nucleotides, the CDR3 is TGTGCCAGCAGCCGGGGACTAGCGGGAGGTAGCGAGCAGTACTTC.

The sample holds many counts of this clonotype. The rearrangement joins TRBV11-2 to TRBJ2-5; D possibly corresponds to TRBD1 (6 bases). The V end lost 6 bases, the J end lost 3 bases, and 14 bases lay between the germline ends. Germline V CDR1 and CDR2: SGHAT, FQNNGV. The CDR3 covers 14 residues. The DNA for the CDR3 is TGTGCCAGCAGACCATCGGGACATAAAGAGACCCAGTACTTC. Its protein is CASRPSGHKETQYF.

This clonotype was recorded many times. The V gene is TRBV28, the J gene TRBJ1-2; D remains unclear. Trimming left V 2 bases short and J 8 bases short, with 9 bases between. Germline lookup yields CDR1 MDHEN and CDR2 SYDVKM. The length of the CDR3 is 12 residues. CDR3 nucleotides: TGTGCCAGCAGTTTAAATCGTGGAGGCTACACCTTC. Translating gives CASSLNRGGYTF.

This clonotype was counted ten times or more. DNA for the CDR3: TGTGCCAGCAACCCGTTTGGGGTTGGCACAGATACGCAGTATTTT. Translation gives CASNPFGVGTDTQYF. The rearrangement links TRBV5-6 to TRBJ2-3; D not certain. The CDR3 is made up of 15 amino acids. The V and J ends lost 6 bases and 1 base respectively, with 15 bases between them. Germline-derived CDR1 and CDR2 are SGHDT and YYEEEE. Drawing the rest from reference TRBV5-6 and TRBJ2-3, the complete variable domain is DAGVTQSPTHLIKTRGQQVTLRCSPKSGHDTVSWYQQALGQGPQFIFQYYEEEERQRGNFPDRFSGHQFPNYSSELNVNALLLGDSALYLCASNPFGVGTDTQYFGPGTRLTVL.

In its sample, this clonotype was seen many times. The CDR3 region is CASSFGSGTIGETQYF. CDR3 sequence (DNA): TGTGCCAGCAGTTTCGGATCCGGGACTATAGGCGAGACCCAGTACTTC. The chain couples TRBV12-3 or TRBV12-4 to TRBJ2-5, with 7 bases lining up with TRBD2. The trim removed 3 bases at V and 5 bases at J, leaving 12 bases unmatched. The CDR3 is 16 amino acids.

There are a few counts of this clonotype. This chain uses TRBV27 with TRBJ2-1; D might be TRBD1 (6 bases). This CDR3 contains 15 residues. Germline CDR1 is MNHEY and CDR2 is SMNVEV (reference sequence). V was trimmed by 0 bases and J by 6 bases, leaving 12 bases between them. CDR3 loop: CASSLSGGAPNEQFF. Written as DNA, the CDR3 is TGTGCCAGCAGTTTATCTGGGGGCGCCCCCAATGAGCAGTTCTTC.

This clonotype was seen repeatedly, ten times or more. J is TRBJ2-7 and V is TRBV6-2 or TRBV6-3, with 8 bases lining up with TRBD1. The CDR3 contains 15 residues. Germline assignment: CDR1 MNHEY and CDR2 SVGEGT. The trim removed 2 bases at V and 3 bases at J, leaving 6 bases unmatched. The CDR3 sequence: CASSYEDREYYEQYF. Written as DNA, the CDR3 is TGTGCCAGCAGTTACGAGGACAGGGAATACTACGAGCAGTACTTC.

This clonotype has ten or more counts. The chain couples TRBV7-9 to TRBJ1-5, with D maybe TRBD1 (6 bases). The CDR3 is made up of 16 amino acids. Germline lookup yields CDR1 SEHNR and CDR2 FQNEAQ (reference sequence). V was cut by 0 bases and J by 4 bases, with 13 bases left in between. CDR3 in amino acids: CASSLARGEANQPQHF. DNA for the CDR3: TGTGCCAGCAGCTTAGCCAGGGGCGAAGCAAATCAGCCCCAGCATTTT.

This clonotype was seen repeatedly, ten times or more. V gene TRBV6-6 combines with J gene TRBJ2-1, with 9 bases that match TRBD2. V shed 0 bases and J 7 bases; nucleotides not matched to a gene: 4. The CDR3 sequence is 15 residues long. From germline, CDR1 is MNHNY and CDR2 SVGAGI (reference sequence). This CDR3 is CASSYSQREVNEQFF. CDR3 coding DNA: TGTGCCAGCAGTTACTCCCAGCGGGAGGTAAATGAGCAGTTCTTC.

This clonotype showed up many times. J is TRBJ2-4 and V is TRBV7-2, with TRBD1 as a possible D gene (6 bases). CDR1 and CDR2 from the germline V gene are SGHTA and FQGNSA. The CDR3 has 21 residues. Between the trimmed V and J ends, which lost 0 bases and 0 bases, there was a span of 24 bases. The CDR3 region is CASSLARDIRGGGLAKNIQYF. CDR3 nucleotide sequence: TGTGCCAGCAGCTTAGCCCGGGACATCCGAGGCGGAGGATTAGCCAAAAACATTCAGTACTTC.

In DNA, the CDR3 is TGTGCCAGCAGTCCCTCAGCCAAAAACATTCAGTACTTC. Protein: CASSPSAKNIQYF. V is TRBV27 and J is TRBJ2-4; D is unresolved. The CDR3 runs 13 residues. V dropped 5 bases and J dropped 0 bases, with 5 bases sitting between them. Looked up from germline, CDR1 is MNHEY and CDR2 is SMNVEV (reference sequence).

The genes are TRBV12-3 or TRBV12-4 and TRBJ2-6, with 7 bases that match TRBD2. This CDR3 comprises 17 residues. V shed 4 bases, J shed 3 bases, and the junction held 9 bases outside the gene matches. This CDR3 reads CASSSRGVGDGANVLTF. CDR3 nucleotide sequence: TGTGCCAGCAGTTCCCGGGGGGTCGGGGATGGGGCCAACGTCCTGACTTTC.

This clonotype appeared a few times. The chain is built from TRBV6-1 and TRBJ2-1; 7 nucleotides line up with TRBD1. Trimming took 5 bases from V and 2 from J; bases not matched to a gene: 9. The CDR3 is made up of 16 amino acids. Germline-derived CDR1 and CDR2 are MNHNS and SASEGT. This chain's CDR3 is CASSPSQGVPYNEQFF. CDR3 DNA sequence: TGTGCCAGCAGTCCCTCTCAGGGGGTTCCCTACAATGAGCAGTTCTTC.

This clonotype was detected ten times or more. V usage is TRBV12-3 or TRBV12-4 and J usage is TRBJ2-7; no clear D. This CDR3 is 13 amino acids long. The V and J ends lost 2 bases and 6 bases respectively, with 11 bases between them. CDR3 nucleotide sequence: TGTGCCAGCAGTTTAAAAGGGTTGGGCGAGCAGTACTTC. Protein sequence: CASSLKGLGEQYF.

As DNA, the CDR3 is TGTGCCAGCAGTGAAGGGATGGGACAGGGCTACACTGAAGCTTTCTTT. Protein: CASSEGMGQGYTEAFF. The chain is built from TRBV2 and TRBJ1-1; 9 bases line up with TRBD1. The J segment lost 3 bases and the V segment lost 1 base, leaving 6 bases of the junction unmatched. CDR1 SNHLY and CDR2 FYNNEI come from the germline V gene. The CDR3 consists of 16 residues.

The genes are TRBV28 and TRBJ2-2, with TRBD2 matching over 9 bases. This CDR3 has 18 residues. Germline V gives CDR1 MDHEN, CDR2 SYDVKM. With 1 base clipped from V and 6 bases from J, the junction kept 12 bases outside the gene matches. The chain's CDR3 is CASSLSARGLAYAGELFF. The CDR3 bases are TGTGCCAGCAGTTTATCGGCGAGGGGACTAGCATACGCCGGGGAGCTGTTTTTT.

This clonotype was recorded many times. The V and J genes are TRBV27 and TRBJ2-1; TRBD1 is a possible D gene (6 bases). The CDR3 covers 16 residues. V was pared by 6 bases and J by 3 bases, with 18 bases between. CDR1 is MNHEY and CDR2 is SMNVEV in the germline V gene (reference sequence). CDR3 nucleotide sequence: TGTGCCAGCAGCGTACTTCCCGGGGACATCTACAATGAGCAGTTCTTC. Protein sequence: CASSVLPGDIYNEQFF.

This clonotype was picked up many times. This chain connects TRBV20-1 to TRBJ2-5; 8 bases match TRBD2. The CDR3 extends over 16 amino acids. V lost 1 base to trimming and J lost 5 bases; unmatched junction nucleotides: 12. The germline gives CDR1 DFQATT, CDR2 SNEGSKA (reference sequence). The CDR3: CSARVLGRALGETQYF. The DNA for the CDR3 is TGCAGTGCTAGAGTGCTCGGGAGGGCCCTCGGGGAGACCCAGTACTTC.

Many counts were recorded for this clonotype. The V gene is TRBV5-1, the J gene TRBJ1-1, with D maybe TRBD1 (5 bases). This CDR3 contains 15 residues. Germline V CDR1 and CDR2: SGHRS, YFSETQ. V lost 0 bases and J 0 bases, leaving 9 bases between the germline ends. CDR3 sequence reads: CASSLGGVMNTEAFF. In DNA form, the CDR3 reads TGCGCCAGCAGCTTGGGGGGGGTGATGAACACTGAAGCTTTCTTT. Full variable domain (remainder filled in from reference TRBV5-1 and TRBJ1-1): KAGVTQTPRYLIKTRGQQVTLSCSPISGHRSVSWYQQTPGQGLQFLFEYFSETQRNKGNFPGRFSGRQFSNSRSEMNVSTLELGDSALYLCASSLGGVMNTEAFFGQGTRLTVV.

This clonotype was seen at least ten times. The V gene is TRBV2, the J gene TRBJ2-1; 10 bases align to TRBD2. Germline V gene data show CDR1 as SNHLY and CDR2 as FYNNEI. The CDR3 contains 16 residues. V was pared by 3 bases and J by 7 bases, with 9 bases of the junction left unmatched. The DNA of the CDR3 is TGTGCCAGCAGTGATAGGACTAGCGGAGGGGTTAATGAGCAGTTCTTC. Protein product: CASSDRTSGGVNEQFF.

V is TRBV12-3 or TRBV12-4 and J is TRBJ2-7; TRBD1 aligns across 11 bases. V was pared by 6 bases and J by 3 bases, with 7 bases of the junction left unmatched. The CDR3 has 15 residues. CDR3 sequence: CASRPGTGGGYEQYF. CDR3 sequence (DNA): TGTGCCAGCAGACCCGGGACAGGGGGTGGCTACGAGCAGTACTTC.